The 17 T cell receptor beta chains given below trace back to one sample, sequenced in a study of T-cell reconstitution after alpha-beta-depleted transplantation in children. Unique molecular identifiers tagged the TCRbeta library. TCRdb itself ran the PCR reads through MiXCR, one entry per CDR3 protein. The table has some 600,000 distinct CDR3 sequences, 10% to 15% seen once; the top ten hold 2.2%. Sequencing used PBMCs, mostly from graft donor cells, obtained 360 days after TCRalphabeta/CD19-depleted stem cell transplant. These TCRs come from a male patient under 18 who had a stem cell transplant for acute myeloid leukemia, so the T cells may come from the graft donor.

This clonotype was recorded a few times. The rearrangement uses TRBV20-1 and TRBJ2-1, with TRBD2 as a possible D gene (6 bases). The CDR3 spans 13 residues. The ends were cut back, 5 bases at V and 0 bases at J, with 8 bases in the middle. Germline CDR1 and CDR2: DFQATT and SNEGSKA (reference sequence). The CDR3 is CSALTSSYNEQFF. CDR3 sequence (DNA): TGCAGTGCTTTGACTAGCTCCTACAATGAGCAGTTCTTC.

The J gene is TRBJ2-1, the V gene TRBV4-3, with 7 bases matching TRBD2. Looked up from germline, CDR1 is LGHNA and CDR2 is YSLEER. The CDR3 spans 16 residues. Trimming removed 1 base from V and 5 bases from J; junction bases left unmatched: 8. The CDR3 here is CASSQGTRGDDNEQFF. The CDR3 DNA reads as TGCGCCAGCAGCCAAGGGACTAGAGGAGACGACAATGAGCAGTTCTTC.

This clonotype was counted a few times. The chain couples TRBV28 to TRBJ1-1, with D possibly being TRBD1 (6 bases). This CDR3 comprises 12 residues. In germline, CDR1 is MDHEN, CDR2 SYDVKM. V lost 5 bases, J lost 13 bases, and 17 bases lay in between. This CDR3 reads CASSLGGRDGFF. The CDR3 DNA sequence: TGTGCCAGCAGTCTGGGGGGCAGGGATGGTTTCTTT.

On this clonotype: The junction and the germline gene differ at one end; a read error may be behind it. J is TRBJ2-2 and V is TRBV4-2; TRBD2 matches 13 bases. CDR3 length: 17 residues. The germline V gene encodes CDR1 LGHNA and CDR2 YNFKEQ. This chain's CDR3 is CASSPKLAGGFTGELSF. The CDR3 DNA sequence: TGTGCCAGCAGCCCGAAACTAGCGGGAGGGTTCACCGGGGAGCTGTCTTTT.

This clonotype was counted ten times or more. This chain uses TRBV12-3 or TRBV12-4 with TRBJ2-7; perhaps TRBD2 as D (6 bases). This CDR3 spans 15 amino acids. The V gene lost 4 bases and the J gene lost 0 bases, with 13 bases spanning the gap. This CDR3 reads CASSSEGPLSYEQYF. The CDR3 DNA reads TGTGCCAGCAGTTCGGAGGGTCCACTCTCCTACGAGCAGTACTTC.

This clonotype was seen at least ten times. The chain is built from TRBV12-3 or TRBV12-4 and TRBJ2-1; D gene ambiguous. The CDR3 is 14 residues long. V was cut by 6 bases and J by 2 bases, with 11 bases left in between. CDR3 loop: CASREQRPYNEQFF. The CDR3 region has the DNA TGTGCCAGCAGGGAGCAGAGGCCCTACAATGAGCAGTTCTTC.

The chain uses TRBV27 and TRBJ2-5; D call uncertain. From germline, CDR1 is MNHEY and CDR2 SMNVEV (reference sequence). The V end lost 6 bases, the J end lost 1 base, and 12 bases lay between the germline ends. This CDR3 contains 14 residues. CDR3 bases: TGTGCCAGCAGGCCGACGGAGTTCCAAGAGACCCAGTACTTC. Residues: CASRPTEFQETQYF.

The V and J genes are TRBV20-1 and TRBJ2-7; 13 nucleotides align to TRBD2. Germline V CDR1 and CDR2: DFQATT, SNEGSKA (reference sequence). The length of the CDR3 is 15 residues. Losses at the gene ends were 3 bases for V and 2 bases for J; bases not matched to a gene: 4. In DNA, the CDR3 is TGCAGTGCTAGGGGACTAGCGGGACGCCCCTACGAGCAGTACTTC. Residues: CSARGLAGRPYEQYF.

The chain is built from TRBV10-3 and TRBJ2-2; 10 bases align to TRBD2. This CDR3 contains 16 residues. The ends lost 6 bases at V and 1 base at J; junction bases unmatched: 5. Germline CDR1 ENHRY, CDR2 SYGVKD. The CDR3 here is CAISFKREGNTGELFF. The CDR3 DNA follows: TGTGCCATCAGCTTCAAGCGGGAGGGGAACACCGGGGAGCTGTTTTTT.

This clonotype was counted at least ten times. The rearrangement uses TRBV12-3 or TRBV12-4 and TRBJ2-1; D remains unclear. This CDR3 is 14 amino acids long. V was shortened by 5 bases and J by 2 bases, with 10 bases between the two germline ends. The CDR3 coding sequence is TGTGCCAGCAGTATTAGCAGAGCCTACAATGAGCAGTTCTTC. Its translation is CASSISRAYNEQFF.

The V gene is TRBV6-1, the J gene TRBJ2-7; D may correspond to TRBD1 or TRBD2 (6 bases each). The CDR3 loop spans 14 amino acids. Germline V gene lookup returns CDR1 MNHNS and CDR2 SASEGT. V gave up 7 bases and J gave up 3 bases, with 16 bases separating them. The CDR3 nucleotides read TGTGCCAGCACCAGGGGAGGTACCCACTACGAGCAGTACTTC. Residues: CASTRGGTHYEQYF.

This clonotype was picked up a small number of times. The chain combines TRBV19 with TRBJ1-5, with D uncertain. The V end was cut by 2 bases, the J end by 7 bases, with 12 bases between. The CDR3 sequence is 14 residues long. CDR1 is LNHDA and CDR2 is SQIVND in the germline V gene (reference sequence). The CDR3 is CASSIQGRQQPQHF. The CDR3 bases are TGTGCCAGTAGTATACAAGGGCGGCAACAGCCCCAGCATTTT.

The table lists this clonotype with a few counts. The rearrangement uses TRBV29-1 and TRBJ1-3, with unresolved D. The CDR3 length is 11 residues. CDR1 and CDR2 (germline): SQVTM, ANQGSEA. V gave up 7 bases and J gave up 8 bases, with 12 bases separating them. CDR3 bases: TGCAGCGCCCGAATCGGGGACACCATATATTTT. It translates to CSARIGDTIYF.

This clonotype was recorded many times. The chain uses TRBV15 and TRBJ2-2, with a weak D call TRBD2 (6 bases). CDR1 is LNHNV, CDR2 YYDKDF, per germline (reference sequence). The ends were cut back, 6 bases at V and 3 bases at J, with 11 bases in the middle. There are 14 residues in the CDR3. CDR3 residues: CATSRDSYTGELFF. CDR3 bases: TGTGCCACCAGTCGGGACTCGTACACCGGGGAGCTGTTTTTT.

The genes are TRBV4-3 and TRBJ2-1; TRBD2 matches at 10 bases. This CDR3 has 17 amino acids. The junction had 11 bases not matched to a gene; V was cut back by 4 bases and J by 5 bases. Germline CDR1 LGHNA, CDR2 YSLEER. Here the CDR3 reads CASSLSRTSGSHNEQFF. The CDR3 DNA reads as TGCGCCAGCAGCCTCAGTCGGACTAGCGGTTCTCACAATGAGCAGTTCTTC.

This chain links TRBV18 with TRBJ2-7; 9 bases are a match to TRBD1. The germline gives CDR1 KGHSH, CDR2 LQKENI. This CDR3 contains 15 residues. After removal of 4 bases from V and 3 bases from J, the junction contained 7 bases not matched to a gene. The DNA for the CDR3 is TGTGCCAGCTCACTGGGACAGGGACCCTTCTACGAGCAGTACTTC. Translation: CASSLGQGPFYEQYF.

The rearrangement joins TRBV27 to TRBJ2-7; maybe TRBD1 (5 bases). Per germline, CDR1 MNHEY and CDR2 SMNVEV (reference sequence). The V end was cut by 6 bases, the J end by 0 bases, with 15 bases between. The CDR3 contains 15 residues. The CDR3 DNA reads as TGTGCCAGCAGCCCTTCCACTCAGGGCTCCTACGAGCAGTACTTC. It encodes CASSPSTQGSYEQYF.